One and the same sample provided the 29 T cell receptor beta chains below, sequenced in a study of T-cell memory formation after mild COVID-19 (dated by TCRdb to about 2021). To prepare the library, 5' RACE was applied. The instrument was an Illumina NovaSeq 6000. TCRdb trimmed the raw reads at Q25, called clones with MiXCR and kept productive beta chains. Here each entry gathers all rows of one CDR3 protein and keeps the most common genes and DNA. In this sample the table shows some 600,000 distinct CDR3 sequences, roughly 17% of which occur a single time. Around 8.1% of the sample is in the top ten clones. Sequenced material: PBMCs or a T cell subset sorted from them (not recorded which). These receptors were obtained from an adult woman who had mild COVID-19 (a few samples of this study predate the infection). The sample titles of this study are shuffled in the database, so cell type and time point are left out; the donor was told from shared clones.

A few counts support this clonotype. V is TRBV7-2 and J is TRBJ1-2; no reliable D call. This CDR3 comprises 14 residues. CDR1 and CDR2 (germline): SGHTA, FQGNSA. V lost 5 bases, J lost 1 base, and 11 bases lay in between. For the CDR3, the DNA is TGTGCCAGCAGCCGTGAGATGGTTAACTATGGCTACACCTTC. Its translation: CASSREMVNYGYTF.

This clonotype was counted a few times. The chain is built from TRBV11-1 and TRBJ1-1; possible D gene TRBD1, 6 bases. Trimming stripped 2 bases from V and 8 bases from J, with 15 bases between. CDR3 size: 14 residues. Germline V gene data show CDR1 as SGHAT and CDR2 as FQDESV (reference sequence). The chain's CDR3 is CASSLFQGSAEAFF. The CDR3, as DNA: TGTGCCAGCAGCTTATTCCAGGGGAGTGCGGAAGCTTTCTTT. The full variable domain, with the rest looked up from reference TRBV11-1 and TRBJ1-1, is EAEVAQSPRYKITEKSQAVAFWCDPISGHATLYWYRQILGQGPELLVQFQDESVVDDSQLPKDRFSAERLKGVDSTLKIQPAELGDSAMYLCASSLFQGSAEAFFGQGTRLTVV.

This clonotype came up a few times. The CDR3 loop is CASSPDGLNQPQHF. As DNA, the CDR3 is TGTGCCAGCTCACCGGACGGACTCAATCAGCCCCAGCATTTT. The chain carries TRBV18 and TRBJ1-5, with unresolved D. The germline V gene encodes CDR1 KGHSH and CDR2 LQKENI. CDR3 length: 14 residues. Trimming took 3 bases from V and 3 from J, leaving 9 bases between them.

The rearrangement uses TRBV5-1 and TRBJ2-3; no firm D call. Germline V gene sequence: CDR1 SGHRS, CDR2 YFSETQ. This CDR3 region has 14 residues. V shed 4 bases and J shed 3 bases, with 12 bases lying between them. CDR3 in amino acids: CASSVARQTDTQYF. DNA of the CDR3: TGCGCCAGCAGCGTTGCCCGTCAAACAGATACGCAGTATTTT.

This clonotype has a handful of counts. This chain links TRBV12-3 or TRBV12-4 with TRBJ2-3, with a weak D call TRBD2 (6 bases). The ends were cut back, 6 bases at V and 0 bases at J, with 16 bases in the middle. CDR3 length equals 16 residues. The CDR3 nucleotides read TGTGCCAGCAGCCCGCCCCTAGCGCCAAGCACAGATACGCAGTATTTT. This codes for CASSPPLAPSTDTQYF.

This clonotype appeared a few times. The chain recombines TRBV5-1 with TRBJ2-7; 8 bases align to TRBD1. V gave up 0 bases and J gave up 5 bases; unmatched junction bases: 7. Per the germline V gene, CDR1 is SGHRS and CDR2 is YFSETQ. The CDR3 loop spans 15 amino acids. The CDR3 here is CASSLGQGIWDEQYF. The CDR3 DNA is TGCGCCAGCAGCTTGGGACAGGGGATTTGGGACGAGCAGTACTTC.

This chain links TRBV3-1 with TRBJ1-2, with TRBD1 matching 8 bases. The CDR3 is 15 amino acids. With 4 bases clipped from V and 4 bases from J, the junction kept 8 bases outside the gene matches. Germline V CDR1 and CDR2: LGHDT, YNNKEL (reference sequence). CDR3 in DNA: TGTGCCAGCAGCCTCGGACAGGGCTACCTCTATGGCTACACCTTC. Translation gives CASSLGQGYLYGYTF.

This clonotype was counted a few times. The chain carries TRBV12-3 or TRBV12-4 and TRBJ1-2; D not resolved. The V end lost 6 bases, the J end lost 5 bases, and 13 bases lay between the germline ends. The CDR3 runs to 13 residues. Here the CDR3 reads CASSRQSLYGYTF. CDR3 DNA: TGTGCCAGCAGCAGACAATCACTTTATGGCTACACCTTC.

The chain uses TRBV24-1 and TRBJ2-6; the match to TRBD1 covers 8 bases. This CDR3 contains 16 residues. Germline CDR1 reads KGHDR; CDR2 reads SFDVKD. Trimming took 5 bases from V and 2 from J; bases not matched to a gene: 4. Here the CDR3 reads CATSALTGAGANVLTF. CDR3 DNA sequence: TGTGCCACCAGTGCCTTGACAGGGGCTGGGGCCAACGTCCTGACTTTC.

In this sample, this clonotype turned up many times. V usage is TRBV29-1 and J usage is TRBJ1-1; D unresolved. This CDR3 has 9 amino acids. V shed 7 bases and J shed 7 bases, with 7 bases lying between them. From germline, CDR1 is SQVTM and CDR2 ANQGSEA. The CDR3 is CSAGVEAFF. Here the CDR3 DNA reads TGCAGCGCTGGGGTTGAAGCTTTCTTT.

This chain connects TRBV7-2 to TRBJ2-5; possible D gene TRBD1, 6 bases. Trimming cost V 4 bases and J 0 bases, with 12 bases left between them. The germline V gene has CDR1 SGHTA and CDR2 FQGNSA. CDR3 size: 15 residues. In nucleotides, the CDR3 is TGTGCCAGCAGCTGGCAGGGGACCAACCAAGAGACCCAGTACTTC. This codes for CASSWQGTNQETQYF.

This clonotype was recorded at least ten times. The rearrangement joins TRBV4-3 to TRBJ1-1; perhaps TRBD1 as D (5 bases). Germline V gene sequence: CDR1 LGHNA, CDR2 YSLEER. Trimming took 0 bases from V and 5 from J, leaving 7 bases between them. The CDR3 is made up of 13 amino acids. CDR3 in DNA: TGCGCCAGCAGCCAAGATCGGACAACTGAAGCTTTCTTT. Translated, it gives CASSQDRTTEAFF.

This clonotype was observed a few times. The chain has TRBV12-3 or TRBV12-4 and TRBJ2-3; 8 nucleotides agree with TRBD2. The trim removed 3 bases at V and 0 bases at J, leaving 11 bases unmatched. The CDR3 runs 18 residues. CDR3 region: CASSFSRGGRRSTDTQYF. In DNA, the CDR3 is TGTGCCAGCAGTTTTTCCCGGGGGGGGCGGCGTAGCACAGATACGCAGTATTTT.

V gene TRBV7-6 combines with J gene TRBJ2-7, with a possible D match to TRBD2 (6 bases). CDR3 size: 13 residues. The germline V gene has CDR1 SGHVS and CDR2 FNYEAQ. V lost 5 bases and J 3 bases, leaving 11 bases between the germline ends. The CDR3 loop reads CASSRGRIYEQYF. DNA of the CDR3: TGTGCCAGCAGCCGGGGGAGAATCTACGAGCAGTACTTC.

This chain joins TRBV9 and TRBJ1-4, with 8 bases that match TRBD1. Germline V gives CDR1 SGDLS, CDR2 YYNGEE. There are 14 residues in the CDR3. V dropped 3 bases and J dropped 8; count of bases not matched to a gene: 6. CDR3 in amino acids: CASSAGQGREKLFF. The CDR3 DNA reads TGTGCCAGCAGCGCAGGACAGGGAAGAGAAAAACTGTTTTTT.

This clonotype has only a few counts. The chain employs TRBV20-1 and TRBJ2-1; 9 nucleotides align to TRBD2. This CDR3 has 11 amino acids. Trimming took 6 bases from V and 8 from J; bases not matched to a gene: 2. Germline V gene lookup returns CDR1 DFQATT and CDR2 SNEGSKA (reference sequence). DNA of the CDR3: TGCAGTGCCCAGCGGGGGGATGAGCAGTTCTTC. It translates to CSAQRGDEQFF.

This clonotype occurred many times. The chain employs TRBV19 and TRBJ2-1; possibly TRBD2 for D (5 bases). CDR1 and CDR2 from the germline V gene are LNHDA and SQIVND (reference sequence). The ends were cut back, 1 base at V and 13 bases at J, with 17 bases in the middle. The CDR3 is 14 residues long. Written as DNA, the CDR3 is TGTGCCAGTAGTATAGGAGGGCAGGTGCCTTTCCAGTTCTTC. This sequence encodes CASSIGGQVPFQFF.

The V gene is TRBV3-1, the J gene TRBJ2-5; D may match TRBD1 or TRBD2 (5 bases each). The CDR3 extends over 15 amino acids. Trimming cost V 1 base and J 5 bases, with 14 bases left between them. Germline V CDR1 and CDR2: LGHDT, YNNKEL (reference sequence). The CDR3 region has the DNA TGTGCCAGCAGCCAAGGGGACCAGTTGGTCGAGACCCAGTACTTC. Translating gives CASSQGDQLVETQYF.

This clonotype was seen repeatedly, ten times or more. The chain carries TRBV5-1 and TRBJ2-1; 8 nucleotides match TRBD2. With V trimmed by 0 bases and J by 4 bases, 3 bases remained unmatched. Germline loops: CDR1 SGHRS, CDR2 YFSETQ. The CDR3 spans 15 residues. CDR3 region: CASSLVASGYNEQFF. The CDR3 nucleotides read TGCGCCAGCAGCTTGGTGGCTAGCGGGTACAATGAGCAGTTCTTC.

This clonotype has only a few counts. This chain joins TRBV5-1 and TRBJ2-3; TRBD1 aligns across 7 bases. Germline assignment: CDR1 SGHRS and CDR2 YFSETQ. The CDR3 has 15 amino acids. V dropped 5 bases and J dropped 2; count of bases not matched to a gene: 8. In nucleotides, the CDR3 is TGCGCCAGCAGTTTTGGACAGGACCTCACAGATACGCAGTATTTT. Residues: CASSFGQDLTDTQYF.

DNA of the CDR3: TGTGCCATCAGTGGTGAGAGCGGGACAGGGACTAGCACAGATACGCAGTATTTT. This encodes CAISGESGTGTSTDTQYF. V usage is TRBV10-3 and J usage is TRBJ2-3, with TRBD1 matching over 9 bases. With 4 bases clipped from V and 0 bases from J, the junction kept 11 bases outside the gene matches. The CDR3 length is 18 residues. In germline, CDR1 is ENHRY, CDR2 SYGVKD.

The rearrangement uses TRBV5-5 and TRBJ2-4; D unresolved. The CDR3 runs to 15 residues. Germline CDR1 and CDR2: SGHKS and YYEKEE (reference sequence). Trimming shortened V by 3 bases and J by 6 bases, and 16 bases separated the two germline ends. CDR3 sequence reads: CASSSPIGDGNIQYF. The CDR3 DNA follows: TGTGCCAGCAGCTCCCCAATTGGGGATGGAAACATTCAGTACTTC. Supplemented by reference TRBV5-5 and TRBJ2-4, the full variable domain reads DAGVTQSPTHLIKTRGQQVTLRCSPISGHKSVSWYQQVLGQGPQFIFQYYEKEERGRGNFPDRFSARQFPNYSSELNVNALLLGDSALYLCASSSPIGDGNIQYFGAGTRLSVL.

This chain connects TRBV7-2 to TRBJ2-7, with 14 bases fitting TRBD2. Looked up from germline, CDR1 is SGHTA and CDR2 is FQGNSA. This CDR3 is 17 amino acids long. Trimming took 3 bases from V and 6 from J; bases not matched to a gene: 10. Written as DNA, the CDR3 is TGTGCCAGCAGCTTGCCCGAGGGACTAGCGGGAGATGGCGAGCAGTACTTC. It encodes CASSLPEGLAGDGEQYF.

The chain has TRBV5-1 and TRBJ2-1; TRBD1 agrees at 8 bases. The CDR3 runs 15 residues. V trimming: 4 bases; J trimming: 10 bases; junction bases outside the gene matches: 13. Looked up from germline, CDR1 is SGHRS and CDR2 is YFSETQ. Written as DNA, the CDR3 is TGCGCCAGCAGCCCGGACAGGGCAGCCGCCGGGGAGCAGTTCTTC. Translating gives CASSPDRAAAGEQFF.

The chain carries TRBV7-9 and TRBJ2-7; D possibly corresponds to TRBD1 (6 bases). V lost 0 bases to trimming and J lost 5 bases, with 11 bases between them. From germline, CDR1 is SEHNR and CDR2 FQNEAQ (reference sequence). The CDR3 spans 14 residues. The CDR3 region has the DNA TGTGCCAGCAGCTTAGCGTGGAAGGGGGACGAGCAGTACTTC. As protein: CASSLAWKGDEQYF.

This clonotype appeared a few times. In DNA, the CDR3 is TGTGCCAGCAGTGAGGGGCAGTACACCATATATTTT. It codes for CASSEGQYTIYF. This chain uses TRBV2 with TRBJ1-3; TRBD1 might be the D (5 bases). Per germline, CDR1 SNHLY and CDR2 FYNNEI. This CDR3 spans 12 amino acids. Trimming took 3 bases from V and 8 from J, leaving 8 bases between them.

The genes are TRBV20-1 and TRBJ2-4; maybe TRBD2 (6 bases). V was cut by 0 bases and J by 0 bases, with 15 bases left in between. Germline V gene sequence: CDR1 DFQATT, CDR2 SNEGSKA (reference sequence). The CDR3 consists of 17 residues. In DNA form, the CDR3 reads TGCAGTGCTAGAGATCTGGAGCGGGTGCTAGCCAAAAACATTCAGTACTTC. It encodes CSARDLERVLAKNIQYF.

The CDR3 is CASSAGGPSTDTQYF. In nucleotides, the CDR3 is TGTGCCAGCAGCGCGGGGGGACCAAGCACAGATACGCAGTATTTT. The chain employs TRBV9 and TRBJ2-3, with 7 bases aligning to TRBD2. Losses at the gene ends were 3 bases for V and 0 bases for J; bases not matched to a gene: 4. Per germline, CDR1 SGDLS and CDR2 YYNGEE. There are 15 residues in the CDR3.

CDR3 nucleotides: TGTGCCAGCAGTTTACGGGACCTTCAGTCTTACAATGAGCAGTTCTTC. It is translated as CASSLRDLQSYNEQFF. The gene calls are TRBV12-3 or TRBV12-4 and TRBJ2-1; D possibly matches TRBD1 or TRBD2 (5 bases each). Trimming took 2 bases from V and 4 from J, leaving 15 bases between them. This CDR3 is 16 amino acids long.